These T cell receptor beta chains were read from a single sample in a study of early T cells in non-severe SARS-CoV-2 infection. TCRdb reprocessed the 5' RACE reads with MiXCR, giving one entry per CDR3 protein. In the table there are approximately 100,000 distinct CDR3 sequences, around 15% of which are singletons. Input material: whole blood. The origin of the receptors is an adult who was a healthcare worker with PCR-confirmed SARS-CoV-2 infection or an uninfected control (not recorded which). The CDR3 runs from the conserved cysteine through the conserved F or W. Each record gives: CDR3 protein, CDR3 DNA, V gene, J gene, clone size, D gene. D genes are given only for firm matches. Clone sizes are given selectively: once, few, many, or a class where the clone is expanded.

CSVDQGGEKLFF	TGCAGCGTTGATCAGGGGGGGGAAAAACTGTTTTTT	TRBV29-1	TRBJ1-4	NA	TRBD1
CASSQDKRNYEQYF	TGCGCCAGCAGCCAAGATAAGCGGAACTACGAGCAGTACTTC	TRBV4-1	TRBJ2-7	once	NA
CASERLAGTNTGELFF	TGTGCCAGCGAGAGACTAGCGGGGACGAACACCGGGGAGCTGTTTTTT	TRBV2	TRBJ2-2	few	TRBD2
CASSLGTGARNSYTF	TGTGCCAGCAGCTTAGGCACAGGGGCACGGAATAGCTACACCTTC	TRBV7-2	TRBJ1-2	few	TRBD1
CASSLRDRGNSYNEQFF	TGTGCCAGCAGCTTGAGGGACAGGGGGAACTCCTACAATGAGCAGTTCTTC	TRBV7-8	TRBJ2-1	many	TRBD1
CASSSPGLGSETQYF	TGTGCCAGCAGTTCGCCGGGACTAGGATCGGAGACCCAGTACTTC	TRBV6-2/TRBV6-3	TRBJ2-5	few	TRBD2
CAWNRVSWYGYTF	TGTGCCTGGAACAGGGTTTCGTGGTATGGCTACACCTTC	TRBV30	TRBJ1-2	few	NA
CASSLGGGQLRLNSPLHF	TGTGCCAGCAGCTTAGGTGGGGGCCAACTTCGATTGAATTCACCCCTCCACTTT	TRBV11-2	TRBJ1-6	many	NA
CASSLAPGQANYGYTF	TGTGCCAGCAGCTTAGCACCGGGACAGGCTAACTATGGCTACACCTTC	TRBV7-2	TRBJ1-2	NA	TRBD1
CATLDRVNIQYF	TGTGCCACCCTGGACAGGGTCAACATTCAGTACTTC	TRBV28	TRBJ2-4	NA	TRBD1
CSVGDRGTVYNEQFF	TGCAGCGTTGGGGACAGGGGAACGGTTTACAATGAGCAGTTCTTC	TRBV29-1	TRBJ2-1	NA	TRBD1
CASSAAPTETQYF	TGTGCCAGCAGCGCGGCCCCAACGGAGACCCAGTACTTC	TRBV5-5	TRBJ2-5	many	NA
CASSSADQGAIYEQYF	TGTGCCAGCAGCTCAGCAGATCAGGGGGCTATCTACGAGCAGTACTTC	TRBV7-9	TRBJ2-7	NA	TRBD1